This TCR beta chain derives from a study of shared clonotypes between healthy human individuals. Overall study context: There were three CD4 naive, three CD4 memory, two CD8 naive and one CD8 memory plates per donor.

This clone was seen a single time. Its antigen is as yet unknown. The CDR3 runs 16 residues. Germline V gene data show CDR1 as SEHNR and CDR2 as FQNEAQ (reference sequence). With 6 bases removed from V and 6 bases from J, the gap between germline ends came to 20 bases. Generated by immunoSEQ multiplex PCR, the TCRdb table keeps only in-frame clones and is missing some. The table shows about 380,000 clones, with roughly 96% occurring only once. Study results and caveats: Naive subsets usually exceeded memory subsets in estimated richness. The sharing of around 5% of naive CD4 clonotypes was seen across a handful of donors.

The sequence came from a man aged 25 to 45 in good health. Sequencing input: memory CD8+ T cells sorted from blood. As for subset: CD45RO+ cells pooled with CCR7-negative TemRA cells. The gene calls are TRBV7-9 and TRBJ2-2; D call uncertain. The DNA of the CDR3 is TGTGCCAGCAGACCACCGAGCAGTAACGGGCCCGGGGAGCTGTTTTTT. It yields the protein CASRPPSSNGPGELFF.